This T cell receptor beta chain was obtained from a study of shared clonotypes between healthy human individuals. Healthy and HIV-negative, the adult donors had no recent acute infections or vaccinations. CD45RA-negative memory and CD45RA+ naive subsets were split from the CD4+ cells. The germline gives CDR1 MDHEN, CDR2 SYDVKM. The ends were cut back, 0 bases at V and 2 bases at J, with 16 bases in the middle. The CDR3 contains 17 residues. Under the authors' procedure: There were no quality scores in the junction-only immunoSEQ sequences, so filtering differed. Assay used: immunoSEQ multiplex PCR; TCRdb lists only in-frame clones, some missing. D and trimming come from the DNA, and the V and J calls and clone size come from that table. In the table there are 2 million to 3 million clones, 93% of which are singletons.

The chain couples TRBV28 to TRBJ2-5, with D possibly matching TRBD2 (7 bases). The sequence was obtained from a man aged 18-30 years in good health. Some clones in this sample may be carry-over from other donors' samples. The sample consisted of naive CD4+ T cells from PBMCs. Documented subset: CD45RA+ positively selected. The CDR3 bases are TGTGCCAGCAGTTTATGGATGAGAGGGGGGGGACAAGAGACCCAGTACTTC. This codes for CASSLWMRGGGQETQYF.